This T cell receptor beta chain is from a study of control samples from healthy donors and cancer patients. Libraries were prepared by immunoSEQ multiplex PCR; TCRdb keeps only in-frame clonotypes and omits some of them. In the table there are about 120,000 clones, more than 80% of which are singletons. In germline, CDR1 is GTSNPN, CDR2 SVGIG (reference sequence). The CDR3 sequence is 11 residues long. The clonotype comes from a woman in her forties or fifties with colorectal cancer. The sequenced sample was PBMCs. The chain recombines TRBV30 with TRBJ1-1; D is undetermined. The CDR3 bases are TGTGCGCAGACTAGGGAAACTGAAGCTTTCTTT. Amino acids: CAQTRETEAFF. Using reference TRBV30 and TRBJ1-1 for the parts outside the CDR3, the full variable domain is SQTIHQWPATLVQPVGSPLSLECTVEGTSNPNLYWYRQAAGRGLQLLFYSVGIGQISSEVPQNLSASRPQDRQFILSSKKLLLSDSGFYLCAQTRETEAFFGQGTRLTVV.